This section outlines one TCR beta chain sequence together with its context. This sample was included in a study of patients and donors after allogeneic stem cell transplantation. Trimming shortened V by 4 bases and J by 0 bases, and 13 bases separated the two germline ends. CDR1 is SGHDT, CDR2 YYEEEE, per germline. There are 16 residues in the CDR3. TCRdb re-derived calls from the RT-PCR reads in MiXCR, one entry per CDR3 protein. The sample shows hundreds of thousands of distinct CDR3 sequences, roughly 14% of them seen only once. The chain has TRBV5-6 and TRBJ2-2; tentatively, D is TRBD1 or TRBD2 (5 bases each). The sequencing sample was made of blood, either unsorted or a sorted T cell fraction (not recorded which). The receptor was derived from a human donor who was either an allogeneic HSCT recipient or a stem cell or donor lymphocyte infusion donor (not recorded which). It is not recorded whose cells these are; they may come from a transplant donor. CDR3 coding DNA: TGTGCCAGCAGCCTGGAGCTGGGACCGAACACCGGGGAGCTGTTTTTT. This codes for CASSLELGPNTGELFF.